The 10 T cell receptor beta chains listed next were all sequenced from one sample in a study of neoadjuvant anti-PD-1 for oral cavity cancer. Profiling relied on immunoSEQ multiplex PCR, and the TCRdb table lists in-frame clones only, not all of them. The table lists around 62,000 clones, approximately 79% of them singletons. This specimen was PBMCs, taken before nivolumab (anti-PD-1) treatment. Receptors were obtained from a person aged 35-79 years with oral cavity squamous cell carcinoma.

This clone was counted a single time. This chain uses TRBV5-8 with TRBJ2-3, with 14 bases matching TRBD2. Germline CDR1 SGHTS, CDR2 YDEGEE. The CDR3 runs 15 residues. The J segment lost 7 bases and the V segment lost 4 bases, leaving 5 bases of the junction unmatched. The CDR3 coding sequence is TGTGCCAGCAGCCGCGGGACTAGCGGGAGTAATACGCAGTATTTT. Translation gives CASSRGTSGSNTQYF.

The V gene is TRBV27, the J gene TRBJ2-1; TRBD1 is a possible D gene (6 bases). The length of the CDR3 is 14 residues. The germline V gene encodes CDR1 MNHEY and CDR2 SMNVEV (reference sequence). With 3 bases removed from V and 5 bases from J, the gap between germline ends came to 11 bases. DNA for the CDR3: TGTGCCAGCAGTTTGGCAGGGGCCAACAATGAGCAGTTCTTC. This translates into CASSLAGANNEQFF.

This chain connects TRBV5-1 to TRBJ2-2, with 10 bases matching TRBD1. Germline V gene data show CDR1 as SGHRS and CDR2 as YFSETQ. The trim removed 4 bases at V and 1 base at J, leaving 1 base unmatched. The CDR3 extends over 15 amino acids. The chain's CDR3 is CASSGDRGNTGELFF. Here the CDR3 DNA reads TGCGCCAGCAGCGGGGACAGGGGGAACACCGGGGAGCTGTTTTTT.

This clone has a single count. The chain has TRBV7-2 and TRBJ1-4, with unresolved D. Germline CDR1 SGHTA, CDR2 FQGNSA. This CDR3 has 13 residues. Trimming stripped 0 bases from V and 5 bases from J, with 4 bases between. CDR3 sequence reads: CASSLARNEKLFF. The CDR3 region has the DNA TGTGCCAGCAGCTTAGCACGGAATGAAAAACTGTTTTTT.

The chain combines TRBV5-1 with TRBJ2-2, with a tentative D call TRBD2 (6 bases). The germline CDR1 and CDR2 sequences are SGHRS and YFSETQ. CDR3 length: 16 amino acids. Trimming shortened V by 0 bases and J by 1 base, and 10 bases separated the two germline ends. The CDR3 is CASSLAGVENTGELFF. The CDR3 nucleotides read TGCGCCAGCAGCTTGGCGGGGGTGGAGAACACCGGGGAGCTGTTTTTT.

This clone has a single count. V is TRBV4-1 and J is TRBJ2-6; D uncertain. Trimming pared 2 bases from V and 0 bases from J, leaving 11 bases between. Germline V lookup: CDR1 MGHRA, CDR2 YSYEKL. The CDR3 covers 17 residues. The CDR3 nucleotides are TGCGCCAGCAGCCAAATAGGCCTTAGCTCTGGGGCCAACGTCCTGACTTTC. Translation gives CASSQIGLSSGANVLTF.

V usage is TRBV6-1 and J usage is TRBJ2-7, with TRBD1 identical over 7 bases. Germline CDR1 MNHNS, CDR2 SASEGT. The V segment lost 3 bases and the J segment 2 bases; nucleotides outside the gene matches: 10. The CDR3 loop spans 16 amino acids. The CDR3 reads CASSERLTGEPYEQYF. The CDR3 DNA reads TGTGCCAGCAGTGAGAGGCTCACAGGGGAACCCTACGAGCAGTACTTC.

The chain couples TRBV6-1 to TRBJ2-5; D unclear. The V gene's germline CDR1 is MNHNS and CDR2 SASEGT. V was trimmed by 2 bases and J by 5 bases, leaving 9 bases between them. This CDR3 has 13 amino acids. DNA for the CDR3: TGTGCCAGCAGTGAAAGTACTCGGGAGACCCAGTACTTC. Encoded protein: CASSESTRETQYF.

The genes are TRBV5-1 and TRBJ1-6; 7 bases fit TRBD1. Germline values: CDR1 SGHRS, CDR2 YFSETQ. The V gene end was trimmed by 2 bases and the J gene end by 0 bases; junction bases not matched to a gene: 2. The CDR3 contains 16 residues. The CDR3 loop is CASSLQGSSYNSPLHF. The CDR3 DNA reads TGCGCCAGCAGCTTACAGGGGAGCTCCTATAATTCACCCCTCCACTTT.

The rearrangement joins TRBV15 to TRBJ1-1, with unresolved D. The germline CDR1 and CDR2 sequences are LNHNV and YYDKDF (reference sequence). This CDR3 comprises 12 residues. Trimming stripped 4 bases from V and 2 bases from J, with 5 bases between. CDR3 region: CATSTANTEAFF. DNA for the CDR3: TGTGCCACCAGCACGGCCAACACTGAAGCTTTCTTT.